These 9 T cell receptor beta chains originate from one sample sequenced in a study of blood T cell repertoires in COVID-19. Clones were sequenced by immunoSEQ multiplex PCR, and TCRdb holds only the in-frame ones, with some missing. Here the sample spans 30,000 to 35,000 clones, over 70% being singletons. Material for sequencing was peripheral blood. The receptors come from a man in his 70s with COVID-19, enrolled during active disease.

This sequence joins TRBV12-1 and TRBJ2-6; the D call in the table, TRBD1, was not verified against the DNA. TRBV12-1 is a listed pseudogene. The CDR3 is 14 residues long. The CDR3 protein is CVLAGQSGANVLTF. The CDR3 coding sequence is TGTGTACTGGCAGGGCAGTCCGGGGCCAACGTCCTGACTTTC.

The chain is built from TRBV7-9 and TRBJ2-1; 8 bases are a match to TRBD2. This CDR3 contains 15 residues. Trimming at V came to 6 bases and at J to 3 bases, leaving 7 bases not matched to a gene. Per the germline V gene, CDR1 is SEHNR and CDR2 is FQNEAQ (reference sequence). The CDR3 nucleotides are TGTGCCAGCAGAGATACGGGACTAGACTACAATGAGCAGTTCTTC. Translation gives CASRDTGLDYNEQFF.

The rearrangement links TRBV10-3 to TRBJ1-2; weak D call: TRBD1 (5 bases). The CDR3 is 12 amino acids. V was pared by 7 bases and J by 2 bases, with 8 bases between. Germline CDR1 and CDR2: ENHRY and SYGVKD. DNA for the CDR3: TGTGCCATCATGAGACAGAACTATGGCTACACCTTC. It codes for CAIMRQNYGYTF.

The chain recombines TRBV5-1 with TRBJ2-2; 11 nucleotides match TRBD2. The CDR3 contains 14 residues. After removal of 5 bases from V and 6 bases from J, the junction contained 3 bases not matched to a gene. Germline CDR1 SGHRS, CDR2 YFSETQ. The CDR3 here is CASRGTSGAGELFF. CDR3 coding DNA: TGCGCCAGCAGGGGGACTAGCGGCGCCGGGGAGCTGTTTTTT.

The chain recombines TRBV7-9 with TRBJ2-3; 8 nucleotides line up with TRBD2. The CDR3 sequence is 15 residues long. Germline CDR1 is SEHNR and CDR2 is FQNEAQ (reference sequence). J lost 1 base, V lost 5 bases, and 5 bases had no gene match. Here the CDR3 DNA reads TGTGCCAGCAGCAGAGCGGGAGAGGGCACAGATACGCAGTATTTT. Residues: CASSRAGEGTDTQYF.

In DNA form, the CDR3 reads TGTGCCAGCAGCTTACGGCAGGGATTCGGCTACACCTTC. This gives the protein CASSLRQGFGYTF. The chain recombines TRBV5-5 with TRBJ1-2; maybe TRBD1 (5 bases). With 2 bases removed from V and 8 bases from J, the gap between germline ends came to 13 bases. CDR3 length: 13 amino acids. Germline loops: CDR1 SGHKS, CDR2 YYEKEE (reference sequence).

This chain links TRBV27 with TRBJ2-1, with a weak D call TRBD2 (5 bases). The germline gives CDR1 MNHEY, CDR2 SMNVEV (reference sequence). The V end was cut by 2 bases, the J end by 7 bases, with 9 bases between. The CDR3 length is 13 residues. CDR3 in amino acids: CASSLRGMNEQFF. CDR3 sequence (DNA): TGTGCCAGCAGTTTAAGAGGGATGAATGAGCAGTTCTTC.

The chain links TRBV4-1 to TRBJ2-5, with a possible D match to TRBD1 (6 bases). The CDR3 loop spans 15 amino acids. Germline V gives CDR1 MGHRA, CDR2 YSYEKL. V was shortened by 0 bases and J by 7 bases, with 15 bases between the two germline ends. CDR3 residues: CASSQDPLQGVTQYF. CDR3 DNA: TGCGCCAGCAGCCAAGACCCCCTACAGGGAGTGACCCAGTACTTC.

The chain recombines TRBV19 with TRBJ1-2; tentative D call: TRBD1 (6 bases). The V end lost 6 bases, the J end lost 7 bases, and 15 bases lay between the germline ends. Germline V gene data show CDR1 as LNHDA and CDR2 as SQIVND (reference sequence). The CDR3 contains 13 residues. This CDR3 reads CASSDFQGSGYTF. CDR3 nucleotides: TGTGCCAGTAGCGATTTCCAGGGGAGTGGCTACACCTTC. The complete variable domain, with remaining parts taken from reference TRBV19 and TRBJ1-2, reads DGGITQSPKYLFRKEGQNVTLSCEQNLNHDAMYWYRQDPGQGLRLIYYSQIVNDFQKGDIAEGYSVSREKKESFPLTVTSAQKNPTAFYLCASSDFQGSGYTFGSGTRLTVV.